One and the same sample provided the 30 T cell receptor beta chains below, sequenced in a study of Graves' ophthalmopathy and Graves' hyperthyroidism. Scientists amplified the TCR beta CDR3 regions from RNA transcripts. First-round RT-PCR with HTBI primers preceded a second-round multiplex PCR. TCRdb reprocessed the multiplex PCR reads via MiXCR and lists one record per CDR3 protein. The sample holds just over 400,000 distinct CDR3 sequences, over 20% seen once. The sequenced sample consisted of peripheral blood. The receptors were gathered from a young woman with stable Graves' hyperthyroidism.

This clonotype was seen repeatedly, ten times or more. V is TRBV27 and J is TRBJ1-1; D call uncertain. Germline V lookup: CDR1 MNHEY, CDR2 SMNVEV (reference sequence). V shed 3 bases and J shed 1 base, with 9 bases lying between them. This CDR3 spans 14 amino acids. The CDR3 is CASSFEGSNTEAFF. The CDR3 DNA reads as TGTGCCAGCAGTTTCGAGGGTTCGAACACTGAAGCTTTCTTT.

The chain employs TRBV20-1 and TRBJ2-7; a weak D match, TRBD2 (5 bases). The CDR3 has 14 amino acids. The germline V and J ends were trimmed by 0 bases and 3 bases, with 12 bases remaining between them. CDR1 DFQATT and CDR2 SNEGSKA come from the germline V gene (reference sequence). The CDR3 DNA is TGCAGTGCTAGAGATGGTAGCGTTGACTACGAGCAGTACTTC. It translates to CSARDGSVDYEQYF.

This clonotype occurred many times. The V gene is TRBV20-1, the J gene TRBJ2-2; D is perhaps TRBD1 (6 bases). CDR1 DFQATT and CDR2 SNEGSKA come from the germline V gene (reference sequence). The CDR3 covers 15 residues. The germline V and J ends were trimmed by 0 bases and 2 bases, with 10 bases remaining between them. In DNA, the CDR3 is TGCAGTGCTAGAGATCGCAGGGGAAACACCGGGGAGCTGTTTTTT. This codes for CSARDRRGNTGELFF.

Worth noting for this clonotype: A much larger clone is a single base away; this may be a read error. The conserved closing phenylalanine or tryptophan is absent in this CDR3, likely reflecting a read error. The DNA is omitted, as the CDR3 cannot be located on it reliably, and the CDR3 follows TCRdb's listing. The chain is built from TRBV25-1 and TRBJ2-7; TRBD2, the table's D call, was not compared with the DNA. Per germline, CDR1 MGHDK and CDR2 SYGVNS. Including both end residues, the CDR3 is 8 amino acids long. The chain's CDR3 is CASAGGGY.

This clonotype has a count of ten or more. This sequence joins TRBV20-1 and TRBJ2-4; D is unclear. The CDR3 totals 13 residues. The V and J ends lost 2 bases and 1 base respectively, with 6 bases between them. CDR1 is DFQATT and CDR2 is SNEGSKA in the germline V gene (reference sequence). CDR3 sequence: CSARPVAKNIQYF. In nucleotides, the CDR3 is TGCAGTGCTAGACCAGTCGCCAAAAACATTCAGTACTTC.

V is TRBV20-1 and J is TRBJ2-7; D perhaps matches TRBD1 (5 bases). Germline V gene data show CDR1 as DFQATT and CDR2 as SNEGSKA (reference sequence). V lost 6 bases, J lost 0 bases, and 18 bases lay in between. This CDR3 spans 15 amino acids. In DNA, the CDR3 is TGCAGTGCCCAAAGAGTGGGGCCAAGCTCCTACGAGCAGTACTTC. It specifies CSAQRVGPSSYEQYF.

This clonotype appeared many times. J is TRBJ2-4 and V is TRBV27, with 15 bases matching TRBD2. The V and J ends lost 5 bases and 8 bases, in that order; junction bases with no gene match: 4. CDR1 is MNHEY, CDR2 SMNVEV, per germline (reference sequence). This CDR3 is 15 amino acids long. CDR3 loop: CASSGLAGGPDIQYF. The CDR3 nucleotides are TGTGCCAGCAGTGGACTAGCGGGAGGGCCGGACATTCAGTACTTC.

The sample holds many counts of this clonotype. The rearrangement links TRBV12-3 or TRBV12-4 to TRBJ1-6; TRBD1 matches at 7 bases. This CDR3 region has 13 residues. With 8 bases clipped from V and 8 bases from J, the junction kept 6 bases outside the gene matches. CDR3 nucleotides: TGTGCCAGCCGACAGGGTCTGGATTCACCCCTCCACTTT. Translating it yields CASRQGLDSPLHF.

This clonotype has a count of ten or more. In nucleotides, the CDR3 is TGCAGCGCCCGTTCCTCCCCGGCATACGAGCAGTACTTC. Its protein is CSARSSPAYEQYF. This sequence joins TRBV29-1 and TRBJ2-7, with D hard to call. The CDR3 consists of 13 residues. In germline, CDR1 is SQVTM, CDR2 ANQGSEA. The V gene lost 7 bases and the J gene lost 4 bases, with 17 bases spanning the gap.

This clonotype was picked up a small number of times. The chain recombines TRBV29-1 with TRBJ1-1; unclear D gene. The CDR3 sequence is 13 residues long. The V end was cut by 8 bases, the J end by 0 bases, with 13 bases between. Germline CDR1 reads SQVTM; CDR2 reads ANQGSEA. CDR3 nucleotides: TGCAGCCCCCAAGGCGACATGAACACTGAAGCTTTCTTT. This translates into CSPQGDMNTEAFF.

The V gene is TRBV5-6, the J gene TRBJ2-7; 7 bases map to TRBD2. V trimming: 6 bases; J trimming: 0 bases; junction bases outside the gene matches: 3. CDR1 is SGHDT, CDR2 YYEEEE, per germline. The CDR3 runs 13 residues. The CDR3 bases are TGTGCCAGCATGGGACTACTCTCCTACGAGCAGTACTTC. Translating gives CASMGLLSYEQYF.

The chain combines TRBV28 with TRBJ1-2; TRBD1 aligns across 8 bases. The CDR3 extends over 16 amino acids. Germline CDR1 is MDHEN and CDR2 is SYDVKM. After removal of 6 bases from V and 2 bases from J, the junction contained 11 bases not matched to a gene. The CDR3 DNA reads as TGTGCCAGCAGAACATTATGGACAGGGCCGAACTATGGCTACACCTTC. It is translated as CASRTLWTGPNYGYTF.

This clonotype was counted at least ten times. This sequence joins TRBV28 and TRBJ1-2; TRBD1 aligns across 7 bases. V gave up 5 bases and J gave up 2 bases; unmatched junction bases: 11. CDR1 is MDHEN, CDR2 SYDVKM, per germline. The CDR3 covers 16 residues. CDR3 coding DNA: TGTGCCAGCAGTCGAATCCAACAGGGGTTCAACTATGGCTACACCTTC. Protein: CASSRIQQGFNYGYTF.

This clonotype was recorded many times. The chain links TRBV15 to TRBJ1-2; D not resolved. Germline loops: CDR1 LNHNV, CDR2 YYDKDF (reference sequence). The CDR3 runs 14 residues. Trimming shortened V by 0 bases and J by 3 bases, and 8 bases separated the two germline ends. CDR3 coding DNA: TGTGCCACCAGCAGAGATTTAATAGACTATGGCTACACCTTC. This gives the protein CATSRDLIDYGYTF.

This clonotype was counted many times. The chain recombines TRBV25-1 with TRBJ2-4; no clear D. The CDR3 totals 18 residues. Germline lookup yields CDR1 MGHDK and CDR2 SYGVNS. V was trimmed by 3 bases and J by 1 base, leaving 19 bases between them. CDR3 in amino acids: CASSDSPTYSTAKNIQYF. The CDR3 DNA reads TGTGCCAGCAGTGACTCTCCGACTTATTCCACGGCCAAAAACATTCAGTACTTC.

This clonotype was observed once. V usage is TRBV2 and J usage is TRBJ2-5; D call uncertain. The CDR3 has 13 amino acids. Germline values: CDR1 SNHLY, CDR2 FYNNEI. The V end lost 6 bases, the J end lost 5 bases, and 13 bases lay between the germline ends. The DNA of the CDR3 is TGTGCCAGCAGCCCCGGTTTCTGGGAGACCCAGTACTTC. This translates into CASSPGFWETQYF.

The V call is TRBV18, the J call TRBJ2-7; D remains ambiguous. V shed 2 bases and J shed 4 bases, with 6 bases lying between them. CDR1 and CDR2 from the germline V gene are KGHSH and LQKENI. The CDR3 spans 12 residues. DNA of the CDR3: TGTGCCAGCTCACCAGTGGGGTACGAGCAGTACTTC. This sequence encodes CASSPVGYEQYF.

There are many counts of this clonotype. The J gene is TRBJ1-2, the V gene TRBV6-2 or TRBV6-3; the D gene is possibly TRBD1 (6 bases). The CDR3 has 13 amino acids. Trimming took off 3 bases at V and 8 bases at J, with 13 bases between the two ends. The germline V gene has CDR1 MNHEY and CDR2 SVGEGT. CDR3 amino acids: CASSYPGAVGYTF. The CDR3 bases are TGTGCCAGCAGTTATCCAGGGGCAGTGGGCTACACCTTC.

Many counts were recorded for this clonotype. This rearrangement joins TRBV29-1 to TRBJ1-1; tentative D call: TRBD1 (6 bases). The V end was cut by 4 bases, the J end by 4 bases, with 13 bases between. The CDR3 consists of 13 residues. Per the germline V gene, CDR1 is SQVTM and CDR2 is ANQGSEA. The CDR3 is CSVGVGGITEAFF. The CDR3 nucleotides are TGCAGCGTTGGGGTAGGGGGTATCACTGAAGCTTTCTTT.

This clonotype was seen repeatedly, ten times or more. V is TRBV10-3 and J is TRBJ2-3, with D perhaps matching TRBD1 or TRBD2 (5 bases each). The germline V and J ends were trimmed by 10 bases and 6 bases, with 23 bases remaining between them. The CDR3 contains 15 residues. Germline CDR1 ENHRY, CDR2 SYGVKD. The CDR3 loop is CATTTIGLSGDTQYF. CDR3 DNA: TGTGCCACCACGACCATCGGACTTTCAGGGGATACGCAGTATTTT.

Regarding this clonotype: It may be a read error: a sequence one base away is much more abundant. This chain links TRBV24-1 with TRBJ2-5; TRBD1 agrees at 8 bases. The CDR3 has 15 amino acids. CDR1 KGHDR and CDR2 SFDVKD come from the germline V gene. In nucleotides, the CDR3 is TGTGCCACCAGTGACGGAGGACAGGGCCAAGAGACCAAGTACTTC. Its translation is CATSDGGQGQETKYF.

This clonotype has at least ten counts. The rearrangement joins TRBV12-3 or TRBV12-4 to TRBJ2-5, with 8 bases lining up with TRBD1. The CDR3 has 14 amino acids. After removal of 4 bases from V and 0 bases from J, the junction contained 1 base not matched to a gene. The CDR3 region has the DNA TGTGCCAGCAGTTGGACAGGGAACCAAGAGACCCAGTACTTC. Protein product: CASSWTGNQETQYF.

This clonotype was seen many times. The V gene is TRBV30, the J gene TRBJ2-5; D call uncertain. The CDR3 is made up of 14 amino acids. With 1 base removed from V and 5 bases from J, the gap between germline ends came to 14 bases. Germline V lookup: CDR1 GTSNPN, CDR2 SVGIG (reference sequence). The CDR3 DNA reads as TGTGCCTGGAGTGCCTCACATATGGGGGAGACCCAGTACTTC. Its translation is CAWSASHMGETQYF. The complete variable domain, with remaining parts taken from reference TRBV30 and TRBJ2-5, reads SQTIHQWPATLVQPVGSPLSLECTVEGTSNPNLYWYRQAAGRGLQLLFYSVGIGQISSEVPQNLSASRPQDRQFILSSKKLLLSDSGFYLCAWSASHMGETQYFGPGTRLLVL.

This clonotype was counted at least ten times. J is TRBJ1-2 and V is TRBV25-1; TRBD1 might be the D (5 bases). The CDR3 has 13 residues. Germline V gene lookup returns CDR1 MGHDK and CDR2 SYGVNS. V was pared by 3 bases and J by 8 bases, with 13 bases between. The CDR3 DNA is TGTGCCAGCAGTGATGAGCGAGGGGTCGGCTACACCTTC. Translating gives CASSDERGVGYTF.

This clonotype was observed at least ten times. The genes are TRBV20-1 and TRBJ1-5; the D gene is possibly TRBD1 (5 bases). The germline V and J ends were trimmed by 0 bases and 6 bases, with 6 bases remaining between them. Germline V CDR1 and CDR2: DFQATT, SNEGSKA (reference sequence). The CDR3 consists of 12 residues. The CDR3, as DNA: TGCAGTGCTAGAGAGGGGACTCAGCCCCAGCATTTT. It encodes CSAREGTQPQHF.

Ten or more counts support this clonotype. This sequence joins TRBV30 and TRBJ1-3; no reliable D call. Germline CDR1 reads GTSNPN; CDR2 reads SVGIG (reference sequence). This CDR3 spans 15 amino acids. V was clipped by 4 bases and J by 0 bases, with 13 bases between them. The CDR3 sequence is CAWNRGRRSGNTIYF. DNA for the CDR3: TGTGCCTGGAACCGAGGACGGCGCTCTGGAAACACCATATATTTT.

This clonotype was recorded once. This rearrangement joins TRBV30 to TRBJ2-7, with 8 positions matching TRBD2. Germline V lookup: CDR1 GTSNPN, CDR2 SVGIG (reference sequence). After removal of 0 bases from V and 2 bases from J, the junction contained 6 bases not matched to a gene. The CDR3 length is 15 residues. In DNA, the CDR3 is TGTGCCTGGAGTGTGAGCGGGAGCCGACCCTACGAGCAGTACTTC. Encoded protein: CAWSVSGSRPYEQYF.

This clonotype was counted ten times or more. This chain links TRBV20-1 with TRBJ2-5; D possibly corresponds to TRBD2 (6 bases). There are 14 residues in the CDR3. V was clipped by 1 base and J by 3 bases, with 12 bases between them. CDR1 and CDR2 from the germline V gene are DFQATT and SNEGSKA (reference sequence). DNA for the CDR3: TGCAGTGCTAGAGTGGGGGAGGAAAAAGAGACCCAGTACTTC. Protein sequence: CSARVGEEKETQYF.

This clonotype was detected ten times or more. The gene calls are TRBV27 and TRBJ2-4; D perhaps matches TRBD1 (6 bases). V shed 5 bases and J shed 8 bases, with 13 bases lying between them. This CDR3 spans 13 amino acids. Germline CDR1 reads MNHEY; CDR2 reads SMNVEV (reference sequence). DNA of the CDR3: TGTGCCAGCAGTCCGAGGACAGCGGACATTCAGTACTTC. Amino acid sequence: CASSPRTADIQYF.

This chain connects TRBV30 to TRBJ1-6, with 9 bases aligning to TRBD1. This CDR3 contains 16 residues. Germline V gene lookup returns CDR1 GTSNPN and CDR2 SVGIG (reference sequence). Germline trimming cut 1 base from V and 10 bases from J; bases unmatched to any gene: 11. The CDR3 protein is CAWSAPGTGRGSPLHF. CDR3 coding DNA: TGTGCCTGGAGTGCCCCCGGGACAGGGAGGGGCTCACCCCTCCACTTT.